A single sample gave rise to the 8 T cell receptor beta chains below, sequenced in a study of CD8+ T cells in alopecia areata. Reverse transcription of extracted RNA yielded cDNA, which provided the sequencing template. Using immunoSEQ multiplex PCR, the repertoire was profiled, and TCRdb retains in-frame clones only, with some absent. The table has over 150,000 clones, more than 55% seen once. Sample: CD8+ T cells sorted from blood. The receptors derive from a human donor in good health.

This clone has more than one count but fewer than ten. The rearrangement uses TRBV29-1 and TRBJ2-5; TRBD2 matches at 8 bases. CDR1 SQVTM and CDR2 ANQGSEA come from the germline V gene. The CDR3 has 14 residues. V was clipped by 0 bases and J by 3 bases; unmatched bases: 3. The CDR3 DNA reads TGCAGCGTTGAAGATCAAGCGGGGGAAGAGACCCAGTACTTC. Encoded protein: CSVEDQAGEETQYF. The full variable domain, completed using reference TRBV29-1 and TRBJ2-5, is SAVISQKPSRDICQRGTSLTIQCQVDSQVTMMFWYRQQPGQSLTLIATANQGSEATYESGFVIDKFPISRPNLTFSTLTVSNMSPEDSSIYLCSVEDQAGEETQYFGPGTRLLVL.

The V gene is TRBV11-2, the J gene TRBJ2-1; 7 bases fit TRBD2. The length of the CDR3 is 15 residues. Germline-derived CDR1 and CDR2 are SGHAT and FQNNGV. V trimming: 5 bases; J trimming: 1 base; junction bases outside the gene matches: 5. The CDR3, as DNA: TGTGCCAGCAGCCGTAGCGGGTCGTCCTACAATGAGCAGTTCTTC. Its protein product is CASSRSGSSYNEQFF.

V is TRBV7-9 and J is TRBJ2-7; 10 positions match TRBD1. The CDR3 spans 16 residues. V lost 4 bases, J lost 5 bases, and 11 bases stayed unmatched. Germline V CDR1 and CDR2: SEHNR, FQNEAQ (reference sequence). CDR3 region: CASSSNPRDRGHEQYF. The CDR3 nucleotides read TGTGCCAGCAGCTCTAACCCCCGGGACAGGGGACACGAGCAGTACTTC.

This clone was counted between two and nine times. The chain recombines TRBV5-4 with TRBJ2-7; possible D gene TRBD1, 6 bases. Trimming stripped 0 bases from V and 5 bases from J, with 15 bases between. The V gene's germline CDR1 is SGHNT and CDR2 YYREEE (reference sequence). This CDR3 is 15 amino acids long. For the CDR3, the DNA is TGTGCCAGCAGCTTGGTGCAGGGGCCAGCGGACGAGCAGTACTTC. Translated: CASSLVQGPADEQYF.

The V and J genes are TRBV7-3 and TRBJ2-2, with 7 bases identical to TRBD1. This CDR3 region has 15 residues. The V segment lost 6 bases and the J segment 0 bases; nucleotides outside the gene matches: 4. Germline V lookup: CDR1 SGHTA, CDR2 FQGTGA. The DNA for the CDR3 is TGTGCCAGCAGTGTCGGGACAGCGAACACCGGGGAGCTGTTTTTT. Protein: CASSVGTANTGELFF.

This rearrangement joins TRBV5-1 to TRBJ2-7; 8 bases line up with TRBD1. This CDR3 comprises 16 residues. The V gene end was trimmed by 4 bases and the J gene end by 1 base; junction bases not matched to a gene: 10. The germline V gene has CDR1 SGHRS and CDR2 YFSETQ. CDR3 protein: CASSGGQGPFSYEQYF. CDR3 coding DNA: TGCGCCAGCAGCGGTGGACAGGGACCCTTTTCCTACGAGCAGTACTTC. The full variable domain, completed using reference TRBV5-1 and TRBJ2-7, is KAGVTQTPRYLIKTRGQQVTLSCSPISGHRSVSWYQQTPGQGLQFLFEYFSETQRNKGNFPGRFSGRQFSNSRSEMNVSTLELGDSALYLCASSGGQGPFSYEQYFGPGTRLTVT.

This clone was seen a handful of times. This chain links TRBV29-1 with TRBJ1-2; D remains ambiguous. V shed 7 bases and J shed 1 base, with 13 bases lying between them. Germline assignment: CDR1 SQVTM and CDR2 ANQGSEA. This CDR3 region has 13 residues. Written as DNA, the CDR3 is TGCAGCGCTGTACTGGGGAGTAACTATGGCTACACCTTC. As protein: CSAVLGSNYGYTF.

This chain uses TRBV29-1 with TRBJ1-2; tentative D call: TRBD1 (5 bases). The ends were cut back, 0 bases at V and 8 bases at J, with 16 bases in the middle. There are 14 residues in the CDR3. Germline CDR1 reads SQVTM; CDR2 reads ANQGSEA. The CDR3 region is CSVEDQGVSGGYTF. The CDR3 DNA is TGCAGCGTTGAAGATCAGGGAGTATCCGGAGGCTACACCTTC.